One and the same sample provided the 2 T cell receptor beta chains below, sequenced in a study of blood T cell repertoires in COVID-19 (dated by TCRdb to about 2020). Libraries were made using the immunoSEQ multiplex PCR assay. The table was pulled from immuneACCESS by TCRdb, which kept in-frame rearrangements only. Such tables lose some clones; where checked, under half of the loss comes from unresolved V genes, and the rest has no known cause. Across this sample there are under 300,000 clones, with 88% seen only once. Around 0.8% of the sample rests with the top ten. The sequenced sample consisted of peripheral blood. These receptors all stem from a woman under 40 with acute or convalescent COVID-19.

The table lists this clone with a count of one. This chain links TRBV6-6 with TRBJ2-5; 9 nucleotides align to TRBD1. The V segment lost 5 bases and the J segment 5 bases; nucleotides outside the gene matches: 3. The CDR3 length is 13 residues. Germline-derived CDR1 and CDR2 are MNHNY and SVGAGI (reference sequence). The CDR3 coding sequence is TGTGCCAGCAGTAACAGGGGGCAGGAGACCCAGTACTTC. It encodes CASSNRGQETQYF.

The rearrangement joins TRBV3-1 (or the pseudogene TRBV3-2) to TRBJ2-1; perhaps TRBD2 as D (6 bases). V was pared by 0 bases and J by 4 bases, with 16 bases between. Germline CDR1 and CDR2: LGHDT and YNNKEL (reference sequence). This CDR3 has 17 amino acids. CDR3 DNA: TGTGCCAGCAGCCAAGATACGGCGGACTACACATACAATGAGCAGTTCTTC. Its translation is CASSQDTADYTYNEQFF.